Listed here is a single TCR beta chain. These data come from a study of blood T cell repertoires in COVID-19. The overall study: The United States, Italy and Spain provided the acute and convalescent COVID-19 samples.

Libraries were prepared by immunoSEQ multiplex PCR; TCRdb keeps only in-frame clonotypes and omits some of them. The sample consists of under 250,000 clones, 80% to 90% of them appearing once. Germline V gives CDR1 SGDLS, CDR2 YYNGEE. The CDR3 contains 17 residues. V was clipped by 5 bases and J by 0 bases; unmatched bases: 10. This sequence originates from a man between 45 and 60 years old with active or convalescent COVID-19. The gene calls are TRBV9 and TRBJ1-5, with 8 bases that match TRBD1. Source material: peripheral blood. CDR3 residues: CASSPTGQEYSNQPQHF. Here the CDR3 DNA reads TGTGCCAGCAGTCCAACGGGACAGGAATATAGCAATCAGCCCCAGCATTTT.